Following are 2 T cell receptor beta chains from one sample sequenced in a study of technical replicates of blood from a handful of donors. The protocol was immunoSEQ multiplex PCR, while the TCRdb copy is restricted to in-frame clones and leaves out a portion. The table has more than 65,000 clones, around nine tenths seen once. The source material was PBMCs. These TCRs come from a human donor in good health. Some clones in this sample may be carry-over from other donors' samples.

Comments on this clone: At one end the junction does not follow the germline gene, possibly because of a read error. The DNA of the CDR3 is TGTGCCAGCAGAACCGGGATCCCCACAGATGCGCAGTATTTT. Translated, it gives CASRTGIPTDAQYF. The rearrangement joins TRBV7-2 to TRBJ2-3, with a weak D call TRBD2 (5 bases). The CDR3 has 14 amino acids. CDR1 and CDR2 (germline): SGHTA, FQGNSA.

This clone was recorded only once. CDR3 loop: CASSQQLAGVYNEQFF. The CDR3 nucleotides are TGCGCCAGCAGCCAGCAACTAGCGGGGGTTTACAATGAGCAGTTCTTC. The V gene is TRBV4-3, the J gene TRBJ2-1; 11 positions match TRBD2. This CDR3 is 16 amino acids long. J gave up 4 bases and V 3 bases, and 5 bases lay outside the gene matches. CDR1 is LGHNA, CDR2 YSLEER, per germline.